A single sample is the source of the 17 T cell receptor beta chains below, sequenced in a study of blood T cell repertoires in COVID-19 (TCRdb year 2020). The library came from the immunoSEQ multiplex PCR assay. Entries here come from immuneACCESS through TCRdb and include only in-frame sequences with V and J called. Some clones fail to appear in such tables; in the studies checked, an unresolved V gene covers under half of the shortfall, and the cause of the remainder is unknown. This sample holds a few hundred thousand clones; 75% to 85% were observed only once. The ten most abundant clones make up 2% to 2.5% of the sample. Sequencing was done on a sample of peripheral blood. The receptors stem from a middle-aged man who had recovered from COVID-19.

This chain joins TRBV6-5 and TRBJ2-5; TRBD2 matches at 9 bases. Per germline, CDR1 MNHEY and CDR2 SVGAGI. This CDR3 is 14 amino acids long. Germline trimming cut 8 bases from V and 5 bases from J; bases unmatched to any gene: 9. CDR3 DNA sequence: TGTGCCAGCCCCTGCGGGAGGGGGGCCGAGACCCAGTACTTC. Translating it yields CASPCGRGAETQYF.

The chain uses TRBV4-3 and TRBJ1-5; tentative D call: TRBD1 (5 bases). Trimming removed 2 bases at V and 6 bases at J, with 11 bases between. In germline, CDR1 is LGHNA, CDR2 YSLEER. This CDR3 has 14 residues. DNA of the CDR3: TGCGCCAGCAGCCAAAATAAACAGGCTCAGCCCCAGCATTTT. It is translated as CASSQNKQAQPQHF.

The V call is TRBV5-6, the J call TRBJ2-1, with 9 bases lining up with TRBD1. Looked up from germline, CDR1 is SGHDT and CDR2 is YYEEEE. CDR3 length: 17 amino acids. V gave up 1 base and J gave up 4 bases; unmatched junction bases: 9. DNA for the CDR3: TGTGCCAGCAGCTTGTACACAGGGGGCTCCTTGTACAATGAGCAGTTCTTC. This sequence encodes CASSLYTGGSLYNEQFF.

V gene TRBV12-3 or TRBV12-4 combines with J gene TRBJ2-1; 9 nucleotides align to TRBD2. The CDR3 is 13 amino acids. V lost 10 bases and J lost 5; bases outside the gene matches: 6. The CDR3 loop reads CAISGLANNEQFF. The CDR3 nucleotides are TGTGCCATCTCGGGACTAGCTAACAATGAGCAGTTCTTC.

The rearrangement links TRBV10-3 to TRBJ2-5; a weak D match, TRBD2 (6 bases). Looked up from germline, CDR1 is ENHRY and CDR2 is SYGVKD. The length of the CDR3 is 16 residues. The germline V and J ends were trimmed by 2 bases and 3 bases, with 16 bases remaining between them. The CDR3 DNA is TGTGCCATCAGTGAGGGGCGGGGACTTCTAGAAGAGACCCAGTACTTC. Protein sequence: CAISEGRGLLEETQYF.

The chain carries TRBV23-1 and TRBJ2-7; 10 bases are a match to TRBD1. TRBV23-1 is known as an ORF, though its function is uncertain. The ends lost 2 bases at V and 6 bases at J; junction bases unmatched: 10. The CDR3 spans 16 residues. CDR3 in amino acids: CASSQQADRGPVEQYF. DNA for the CDR3: TGCGCCAGCAGTCAACAGGCCGACAGGGGGCCTGTCGAGCAGTACTTC.

This chain joins TRBV5-4 and TRBJ1-1; weak D call: TRBD1 (5 bases). The germline CDR1 and CDR2 sequences are SGHNT and YYREEE (reference sequence). CDR3 size: 13 residues. V was cut by 4 bases and J by 3 bases, with 10 bases left in between. The CDR3 sequence is CASSPRRDTEAFF. In DNA form, the CDR3 reads TGTGCCAGCAGCCCGCGCAGGGACACTGAAGCTTTCTTT.

The rearrangement uses TRBV29-1 and TRBJ1-4; the D is unclear. The CDR3 consists of 12 residues. V lost 4 bases to trimming and J lost 4 bases, with 7 bases between them. Germline values: CDR1 SQVTM, CDR2 ANQGSEA. CDR3 sequence (DNA): TGCAGCGTTGCCGGGAATAATGAAAAACTGTTTTTT. As protein: CSVAGNNEKLFF.

The chain is built from TRBV12-3 or TRBV12-4 and TRBJ2-3; D possibly corresponds to TRBD1 (6 bases). The CDR3 is 13 amino acids. Deletions cut 6 bases from V and 6 bases from J, with 13 bases between. CDR3 region: CASRLGAGDTQYF. CDR3 in DNA: TGTGCCAGCAGACTGGGGGCAGGGGATACGCAGTATTTT.

This rearrangement joins TRBV7-8 to TRBJ2-7; tentative D call: TRBD2 (6 bases). Germline CDR1 reads SGHVS; CDR2 reads FQNEAQ. The CDR3 consists of 14 residues. The V gene lost 1 base and the J gene lost 2 bases, with 9 bases spanning the gap. CDR3 sequence: CASSLGRGTYEQYF. The CDR3 bases are TGTGCCAGCAGCTTAGGGCGGGGAACCTACGAGCAGTACTTC. The variable domain in full, with the rest retrieved from reference TRBV7-8 and TRBJ2-7, is GAGVSQSPRYKVAKRGQDVALRCDPISGHVSLFWYQQALGQGPEFLTYFQNEAQLDKSGLPSDRFFAERPEGSVSTLKIQRTQQEDSAVYLCASSLGRGTYEQYFGPGTRLTVT.

This chain connects TRBV30 to TRBJ1-3; no definite D call. The CDR3 length is 15 residues. V was cut by 2 bases and J by 2 bases, with 13 bases left in between. CDR1 and CDR2 from the germline V gene are GTSNPN and SVGIG (reference sequence). Here the CDR3 DNA reads TGTGCCTGGAGTTTTGGAGGGAGCACTGGAAACACCATATATTTT. Its translation: CAWSFGGSTGNTIYF. The full variable domain, with the rest looked up from reference TRBV30 and TRBJ1-3, is SQTIHQWPATLVQPVGSPLSLECTVEGTSNPNLYWYRQAAGRGLQLLFYSVGIGQISSEVPQNLSASRPQDRQFILSSKKLLLSDSGFYLCAWSFGGSTGNTIYFGEGSWLTVV.

The chain links TRBV7-8 to TRBJ2-3; D is unclear. The CDR3 is 16 amino acids. The germline V gene encodes CDR1 SGHVS and CDR2 FQNEAQ. Trimming shortened V by 1 base and J by 3 bases, and 14 bases separated the two germline ends. CDR3 sequence (DNA): TGTGCCAGCAGCTTAGTCCAGGCCCACCGAACAGATACGCAGTATTTT. Its translation: CASSLVQAHRTDTQYF.

The genes are TRBV15 and TRBJ1-6, with D maybe TRBD1 (6 bases). The CDR3 consists of 14 residues. Germline-derived CDR1 and CDR2 are LNHNV and YYDKDF (reference sequence). Trimming left V 7 bases short and J 6 bases short, with 13 bases between. This CDR3 is CATNPTGGNSPLHF. Here the CDR3 DNA reads TGTGCCACCAACCCGACAGGCGGTAATTCACCCCTCCACTTT.

The J gene is TRBJ2-1, the V gene TRBV11-3, with D perhaps matching TRBD2 (5 bases). Germline V gene lookup returns CDR1 SGHNT and CDR2 YENEEA. V lost 5 bases to trimming and J lost 8 bases, with 13 bases between them. The CDR3 runs 13 residues. The DNA of the CDR3 is TGTGCCAGCAGCCGGACTGGAAACCATGAGCAGTTCTTC. Protein product: CASSRTGNHEQFF.

The chain joins TRBV2 to TRBJ1-2; D is unresolved. CDR3 size: 15 residues. With 6 bases removed from V and 4 bases from J, the gap between germline ends came to 18 bases. Germline CDR1 is SNHLY and CDR2 is FYNNEI. CDR3 amino acids: CASSPRWADPYGYTF. The DNA for the CDR3 is TGTGCCAGCAGCCCTCGGTGGGCAGATCCCTATGGCTACACCTTC.

V and J are TRBV7-2 and TRBJ2-5, with a tentative D call TRBD1 (6 bases). The V and J ends lost 1 base and 5 bases respectively, with 14 bases between them. This CDR3 is 15 amino acids long. Per the germline V gene, CDR1 is SGHTA and CDR2 is FQGNSA. This CDR3 reads CASSLDWYRAETQYF. In nucleotides, the CDR3 is TGTGCCAGCAGCTTAGATTGGTACAGGGCGGAGACCCAGTACTTC. The variable domain in full, completed from reference TRBV7-2 and TRBJ2-5, reads GAGVSQSPSNKVTEKGKDVELRCDPISGHTALYWYRQSLGQGLEFLIYFQGNSAPDKSGLPSDRFSAERTGGSVSTLTIQRTQQEDSAVYLCASSLDWYRAETQYFGPGTRLLVL.

This sequence joins TRBV12-3 or TRBV12-4 and TRBJ2-7, with D possibly matching TRBD1 (5 bases). The CDR3 is 12 residues long. The V end lost 6 bases, the J end lost 5 bases, and 11 bases lay between the germline ends. The DNA of the CDR3 is TGTGCCAGCAGCCTTACAGGAGACGAGCAGTACTTC. The encoded protein is CASSLTGDEQYF.